These 10 T cell receptor beta chains were all obtained from the same sample, sequenced in a study of radiation and T cells in renal cell carcinoma. The time point was: blood 4 weeks post-SBRT, at nephrectomy. Specified treatment: 15 Gy SBRT to primary tumor, nephrectomy 4 weeks later. Libraries were prepared by immunoSEQ multiplex PCR; TCRdb keeps only in-frame clonotypes and omits some of them. Here the sample spans tens of thousands of clones, more than 65% being singletons. Source: blood, taken from a patient whose treatment included radiotherapy and nephrectomy. The receptor source for this set is a man between 60 and 75 years old with renal cell carcinoma.

The chain combines TRBV5-1 with TRBJ1-1; D is perhaps TRBD1 (6 bases). This CDR3 comprises 16 residues. V lost 2 bases, J lost 3 bases, and 17 bases lay in between. The germline CDR1 and CDR2 sequences are SGHRS and YFSETQ. The CDR3 nucleotides are TGCGCCAGCAGCTTCGGTGTGGGGGGCGAGTACACTGAAGCTTTCTTT. Translating gives CASSFGVGGEYTEAFF.

The rearrangement joins TRBV7-2 to TRBJ2-7; TRBD2 is a possible D gene (6 bases). Germline loops: CDR1 SGHTA, CDR2 FQGNSA. The CDR3 consists of 15 residues. V was shortened by 1 base and J by 3 bases, with 13 bases between the two germline ends. CDR3 coding DNA: TGTGCCAGCAGCTTAGTTCGAGCGGGCAACTACGAGCAGTACTTC. Translating gives CASSLVRAGNYEQYF. The full variable domain, with the rest looked up from reference TRBV7-2 and TRBJ2-7, is GAGVSQSPSNKVTEKGKDVELRCDPISGHTALYWYRQSLGQGLEFLIYFQGNSAPDKSGLPSDRFSAERTGGSVSTLTIQRTQQEDSAVYLCASSLVRAGNYEQYFGPGTRLTVT.

CDR3 DNA sequence: TGCAGTGCGAAAAGCTATCGTGCGCAGTATTTT. This codes for CSAKSYRAQYF. The chain has TRBV20-1 and TRBJ2-3; D is unclear. Germline CDR1 reads DFQATT; CDR2 reads SNEGSKA (reference sequence). The CDR3 has 11 residues. Between the trimmed V and J ends, which lost 6 bases and 10 bases, there was a span of 14 bases.

The rearrangement links TRBV5-1 to TRBJ2-7; 8 nucleotides line up with TRBD2. The germline gives CDR1 SGHRS, CDR2 YFSETQ. V was clipped by 0 bases and J by 0 bases; unmatched bases: 5. This CDR3 contains 16 residues. The DNA for the CDR3 is TGCGCCAGCAGCTTGGCCGGGGGGGTCAGCTCCTACGAGCAGTACTTC. Translated, it gives CASSLAGGVSSYEQYF.

The gene calls are TRBV18 and TRBJ2-7; TRBD2 might be the D (6 bases). Germline loops: CDR1 KGHSH, CDR2 LQKENI. CDR3 length equals 15 residues. The V gene lost 2 bases and the J gene lost 2 bases, with 13 bases spanning the gap. The CDR3 sequence is CASSPSPGGTYEQYF. Here the CDR3 DNA reads TGTGCCAGCTCACCAAGCCCTGGGGGGACCTACGAGCAGTACTTC. The full variable domain, its missing parts supplied by reference TRBV18 and TRBJ2-7, is NAGVMQNPRHLVRRRGQEARLRCSPMKGHSHVYWYRQLPEEGLKFMVYLQKENIIDESGMPKERFSAEFPKEGPSILRIQQVVRGDSAAYFCASSPSPGGTYEQYFGPGTRLTVT.

The chain recombines TRBV30 with TRBJ2-7, with D maybe TRBD1 (6 bases). The V end was cut by 2 bases, the J end by 1 base, with 24 bases between. The CDR3 length is 18 residues. Germline values: CDR1 GTSNPN, CDR2 SVGIG (reference sequence). CDR3 nucleotide sequence: TGTGCCTGGAGTCGACGTTACGTGGTCCGACAGGATTCCTACGAGCAGTACTTC. Its protein is CAWSRRYVVRQDSYEQYF.

The V gene is TRBV7-2, the J gene TRBJ2-3, with 11 positions matching TRBD2. V was pared by 1 base and J by 3 bases, with 9 bases of the junction left unmatched. Germline assignment: CDR1 SGHTA and CDR2 FQGNSA. This CDR3 has 18 residues. The CDR3 DNA sequence: TGTGCCAGCAGCTTAGGGTGGCTAGCGGGAGGTAGGACAGATACGCAGTATTTT. It is translated as CASSLGWLAGGRTDTQYF.

The chain combines TRBV5-1 with TRBJ2-1; D might be TRBD1 or TRBD2, each matching 5 bases. This CDR3 is built from 13 residues. The V gene's germline CDR1 is SGHRS and CDR2 YFSETQ. V dropped 4 bases and J dropped 7 bases, with 12 bases sitting between them. The CDR3 region is CASSPGEGNEQFF. Written as DNA, the CDR3 is TGCGCCAGCAGCCCGGGTGAGGGGAATGAGCAGTTCTTC.

J is TRBJ1-2 and V is TRBV11-2; 8 nucleotides match TRBD1. The CDR3 has 15 residues. Looked up from germline, CDR1 is SGHAT and CDR2 is FQNNGV. The V segment lost 1 base and the J segment 2 bases; nucleotides outside the gene matches: 3. In DNA form, the CDR3 reads TGTGCCAGCAGCTTAGGGCGGGACAGGAACTATGGCTACACCTTC. It yields the protein CASSLGRDRNYGYTF.

This clone showed up just a few times. V is TRBV30 and J is TRBJ2-3; possibly TRBD1 for D (6 bases). The CDR3 is made up of 13 amino acids. V was trimmed by 4 bases and J by 5 bases, leaving 13 bases between them. Per germline, CDR1 GTSNPN and CDR2 SVGIG (reference sequence). Here the CDR3 DNA reads TGTGCCTGGACAGGGGTCAGCCTAGATACGCAGTATTTT. Translation: CAWTGVSLDTQYF.